This T cell receptor beta chain was found in a study of OX40 agonist ivuxolimab in advanced cancers. For context, the study as a whole: Ivuxolimab was an agonistic, fully human IgG2 monoclonal antibody directed against OX40 (CD134), a costimulatory receptor. The point of sequencing TCRbeta in the periphery was to test whether ivuxolimab changed TCR sequence diversity and drove clonal T-cell expansion. Prior anti-PD-1, anti-PD-L1 or anti-CTLA-4 therapy was permitted, and checkpoint inhibitors had been received by about 37% of dose-escalation patients. The monotherapy dose-escalation portion (N of about 49 patients) of the phase I ivuxolimab trial is reported in the paper. Intravenous ivuxolimab was administered to patients every 2 weeks at six dose levels: 0.01, 0.1, 0.3, 1.5, 3 and 10 mg/kg. Among the approximately 50 dose-escalation patients, about 20 had hepatocellular carcinoma, around 15 melanoma, 9 renal cell carcinoma and 9 head and neck cancer. In the dose-escalation cohort, around four fifths of patients were male, and the mean age was approximately 55 years, with a range of 23 to 79. Partial responses occurred in three dose-escalation patients: two with cutaneous melanoma and one with hepatocellular carcinoma. The investigation overall reported the following: After ivuxolimab, expanded clones were on average more numerous among CD8+ T cells than among CD4+ T cells. Which antigens the clonally expanded peripheral T cells were specific for was not determined. At doses of 0.1 to 3.0 mg/kg, clonal expansion of both CD4+ and CD8+ T cells in blood was seen between baseline and week 6. In the 0.1-3.0 mg/kg groups, partial responders were among the patients with the lowest normalized peripheral clonal expansion, particularly in CD8+ T cells. Low levels of normalized T-cell clonal expansion were also seen in some nonresponding patients.

The trial excluded patients who had a history of autoimmune disease or who were on systemic immunosuppression. Peripheral blood for TCR sequencing was collected from all dose cohorts at baseline, on cycle 4 day 1, and on cycle 7 day 1. The samples were taken from a phase I, first-in-human, multicenter, open-label dose-escalation trial of ivuxolimab. The trial enrolled adults with locally advanced or metastatic head and neck squamous cell, hepatocellular, melanoma or renal cell carcinoma. Before TCR sequencing, CD4+ T cells and CD8+ T cells from peripheral blood were sorted into separate populations. For sequencing of the TCRbeta CDR3 region, genomic DNA was extracted from the sorted cells. TCRbeta CDR3 regions were sequenced using the immunoSEQ Assay. TCRdb provides this immuneACCESS table in a form limited to in-frame rearrangements. Some clones are lacking; in checked studies, under half of them reflect an unresolved V gene, and why the rest are absent is not known. The sample table records 90,000 to 95,000 clones; approximately 87% of these occur just once. The ten largest clones represent approximately 4.8% of the sample.

For CDR1 and CDR2, the germline V gene lists MDHEN and SYDVKM. V and J are trimmed by 8 bases and 4 bases, and the gene matches miss 6 bases of the junction. The CDR3, from cysteine to phenylalanine, totals 13 residues. Only the CDR3 DNA stays, 39 bases, in frame from base 1. With respect to this clone: The antigen it recognizes is unknown. The input lacks base qualities; no much larger clone sits a single base away.

The sample here was CD4+ or CD8+ T cells sorted from blood, taken in a trial of the OX40 agonist ivuxolimab. The sequence joins TRBV28 to TRBJ1-1; TRBD1 agrees with 8 junctional bases. This receptor was identified in an adult with an advanced solid tumor such as melanoma, head and neck, liver or kidney cancer. The CDR3 region has the sequence CASRPQGATEAFF. The DNA sequence is given as TGTGCCAGCCGTCCCCAGGGGGCCACTGAAGCTTTCTTT.